This is a list of T cell receptor beta chains from one sample in a study of blood T cell repertoires in COVID-19. Assay used: immunoSEQ multiplex PCR; TCRdb lists only in-frame clones, some missing. The repertoire holds 280,000 or so clones, with 75% to 90% as singletons. The specimen was PBMCs or T cells enriched from blood (not recorded which). The receptors originated from a woman between 50 and 59 years old who had recovered from COVID-19. CDR3s include the opening cysteine and the closing phenylalanine or tryptophan. The D gene is left open where the match is weak. A clone size is listed for some rows: how often the clone was seen (once, few, many), or a class if it is expanded.

NA	TRBJ1-3	TRBV5-8	TRBD1	CASSSGQISSGNTIYF	TGTGCCAGCAGCTCGGGACAGATAAGCTCTGGAAACACCATATATTTT
NA	TRBJ2-5	TRBV7-8	NA	CASSSQPRGETQYF	TGTGCCAGCAGCTCCCAACCTCGAGGAGAGACCCAGTACTTC
NA	TRBJ1-1	TRBV29-1	NA	CSVQGGRTEAFF	TGCAGCGTGCAGGGAGGGCGCACTGAAGCTTTCTTT
NA	TRBJ1-1	TRBV10-3	NA	CAISESRDKAFF	TGTGCCATCAGTGAGTCGAGGGACAAAGCTTTCTTT
NA	TRBJ2-1	TRBV7-9	TRBD2	CASSLGLAGGPVSDEQFF	TGTGCCAGCAGCTTAGGACTAGCGGGGGGGCCCGTCAGTGATGAGCAGTTCTTC
NA	TRBJ1-3	TRBV5-4	TRBD1	CASSLPDRGSGNTIYF	TGTGCCAGCAGCTTGCCCGACAGGGGTTCTGGAAACACCATATATTTT
NA	TRBJ2-4	TRBV7-2	NA	CASSLEAGEWNIQYF	TGTGCCAGCAGCTTAGAGGCAGGGGAGTGGAACATTCAGTACTTC
NA	TRBJ1-1	TRBV3-1/TRBV3-2	NA	CASSQTGDTEAFF	TGTGCCAGCAGTCAGACAGGAGACACTGAAGCTTTCTTT
NA	TRBJ2-7	TRBV7-2	NA	CASSLEIRQGLSPPREQYF	TGTGCCAGCAGCTTAGAAATTCGGCAGGGCCTCTCCCCTCCTAGGGAGCAGTACTTC
NA	TRBJ2-7	TRBV18	TRBD1	CASSPVKGANEQYF	TGTGCCAGCTCACCTGTTAAGGGGGCGAACGAGCAGTACTTC
NA	TRBJ2-1	TRBV12-3/TRBV12-4	NA	CASSLGPYNEQFF	TGTGCCAGCAGTTTAGGGCCCTACAATGAGCAGTTCTTC
NA	TRBJ1-1	TRBV12-3/TRBV12-4	NA	CASSFGENTEAFF	TGTGCCAGCAGTTTCGGGGAGAACACTGAAGCTTTCTTT
NA	TRBJ1-4	TRBV2	TRBD1	CASRGQGNEKLFF	TGTGCCAGCAGGGGACAGGGTAATGAAAAACTGTTTTTT
NA	TRBJ2-5	TRBV4-1	NA	CASSQDPGETQYF	TGCGCCAGCAGCCAAGATCCGGGGGAGACCCAGTACTTC
NA	TRBJ2-5	TRBV2	TRBD2	CASSSTSGREETQYF	TGTGCCAGCAGCTCGACTAGCGGGAGGGAAGAGACCCAGTACTTC
NA	TRBJ1-1	TRBV4-1	TRBD1	CASSQVQGVTEAFF	TGCGCCAGCAGCCAGGTCCAGGGGGTCACTGAAGCTTTCTTT
NA	TRBJ1-2	TRBV15	NA	CATSRDGRANYGYTF	TGTGCCACCAGCAGAGATGGTCGAGCTAACTATGGCTACACCTTC
NA	TRBJ1-3	TRBV30	TRBD1	CASQTGTGNTIYF	TGTGCCTCCCAGACAGGGACTGGAAACACCATATATTTT
NA	TRBJ1-1	TRBV30	NA	CAWSIWNTEAFF	TGTGCCTGGAGTATATGGAACACTGAAGCTTTCTTT
NA	TRBJ1-3	TRBV7-9	NA	CASLQGPVDSGNTIYF	TGTGCCAGCCTGCAGGGTCCAGTCGACTCTGGAAACACCATATATTTT
once	TRBJ1-1	TRBV29-1	NA	CSVGGGGTEAFF	TGCAGCGTTGGGGGGGGCGGTACTGAAGCTTTCTTT
NA	TRBJ2-7	TRBV11-2	NA	CASSFLRDYEQYF	TGTGCCAGCAGCTTCTTGCGCGACTACGAGCAGTACTTC